The present TCR beta chain was sequenced within a study of brain T cells in children with intractable seizures. Only cases whose brain tissue showed the highest T cell transcript signatures were sequenced. Whole-study findings and limits: Clones missing pre-surgery may reflect undersampling of that blood sample.

The method was immunoSEQ multiplex PCR; TCRdb's version includes in-frame clones alone and lacks a portion of them. The sample lists about 110,000 clones; 94% were seen once. To note about this clone: Its antigen is as yet unknown.

This CDR3 has 18 residues. Germline trimming cut 1 base from V and 2 bases from J; bases unmatched to any gene: 12. CDR1 is SGHRS and CDR2 is YFSETQ in the germline V gene. The chain recombines TRBV5-1 with TRBJ1-2; 9 bases are shared with TRBD1. This receptor was taken from a boy under three years old with hemimegalencephaly and intractable seizures. The sample consisted of peripheral blood, taken at surgery. The CDR3 nucleotides are TGCGCCAGCAGCTTGTCACCCCATGACAGGGGGGGCAACTATGGCTACACCTTC. Its protein is CASSLSPHDRGGNYGYTF.